The rows below give T cell receptor beta chains drawn from one sample of a study of blood T cell repertoires in COVID-19. The method was immunoSEQ multiplex PCR; TCRdb's version includes in-frame clones alone and lacks a portion of them. The profile shows 150,000 to 200,000 clones, approximately 81% of them singletons. Sequenced sample: peripheral blood. These receptors were collected from a person between 65 and 79 years old with COVID-19, enrolled during active disease. The CDR3 runs from the conserved cysteine through the conserved F or W. D genes are given only for firm matches. Size is omitted from some rows. Given values are once, few, many or a class for expanded clones.

cdr3_length: 15
d_call: -
v_call: TRBV19
clone_size: -
j_call: TRBJ1-2
cdr3_aa: CASSITRQGRYGYTF
cdr3_nt: TGTGCCAGTAGTATAACCCGCCAGGGGAGATATGGCTACACCTTC

cdr3_length: 14
d_call: -
v_call: TRBV23-1
clone_size: -
j_call: TRBJ1-2
cdr3_aa: CASSQSTGTRGYTF
cdr3_nt: TGCGCCAGCAGTCAATCAACGGGTACTCGCGGCTACACCTTC

cdr3_length: 14
d_call: TRBD1
v_call: TRBV27
clone_size: -
j_call: TRBJ2-7
cdr3_aa: CASSMTGGGYEQYF
cdr3_nt: TGTGCCAGCAGTATGACAGGGGGCGGGTACGAGCAGTACTTC

cdr3_length: 15
d_call: -
v_call: TRBV5-1
clone_size: few
j_call: TRBJ1-4
cdr3_aa: CASSLGGFRAEKLFF
cdr3_nt: TGCGCCAGCAGCTTGGGAGGGTTTCGGGCCGAAAAACTGTTTTTT

cdr3_length: 16
d_call: TRBD1
v_call: TRBV19
clone_size: -
j_call: TRBJ2-7
cdr3_aa: CASSIMGQGVSYEQYF
cdr3_nt: TGTGCCAGTAGTATTATGGGACAGGGGGTCTCCTACGAGCAGTACTTC

cdr3_length: 15
d_call: -
v_call: TRBV5-1
clone_size: few
j_call: TRBJ2-5
cdr3_aa: CASSFGSAFQETQYF
cdr3_nt: TGCGCCAGCAGCTTCGGTTCTGCATTCCAAGAGACCCAGTACTTC

cdr3_length: 12
d_call: -
v_call: TRBV19
clone_size: -
j_call: TRBJ2-7
cdr3_aa: CASSTVGDEQYF
cdr3_nt: TGTGCCAGTAGTACTGTCGGGGACGAGCAGTACTTC

cdr3_length: 13
d_call: -
v_call: TRBV7-2
clone_size: -
j_call: TRBJ2-5
cdr3_aa: CASSLRQEETQYF
cdr3_nt: TGTGCCAGCAGCTTAAGACAGGAAGAGACCCAGTACTTC

cdr3_length: 17
d_call: TRBD1
v_call: TRBV19
clone_size: -
j_call: TRBJ1-6
cdr3_aa: CASSPLTTGSYNSPLHF
cdr3_nt: TGTGCCAGTAGCCCGCTAACGACAGGGTCCTATAATTCACCCCTCCACTTT

cdr3_length: 14
d_call: -
v_call: TRBV27
clone_size: few
j_call: TRBJ2-7
cdr3_aa: CASSRRQGGGEQYF
cdr3_nt: TGTGCCAGCAGTCGGCGACAGGGCGGGGGGGAGCAGTACTTC

cdr3_length: 16
d_call: -
v_call: TRBV19
clone_size: -
j_call: TRBJ2-1
cdr3_aa: CATRPGSGGSYNEQFF
cdr3_nt: TGTGCCACCCGCCCTGGTAGCGGAGGCTCCTACAATGAGCAGTTCTTC

cdr3_length: 15
d_call: -
v_call: TRBV4-1
clone_size: -
j_call: TRBJ1-3
cdr3_aa: CASSPVRSSGNTIYF
cdr3_nt: TGCGCCAGCAGCCCAGTACGGAGCTCTGGAAACACCATATATTTT

cdr3_length: 14
d_call: -
v_call: TRBV30
clone_size: few
j_call: TRBJ2-1
cdr3_aa: CAWDTGGGFDEQFF
cdr3_nt: TGTGCCTGGGATACAGGGGGGGGATTCGATGAGCAGTTCTTC

cdr3_length: 17
d_call: TRBD2
v_call: TRBV7-9
clone_size: -
j_call: TRBJ2-1
cdr3_aa: CASSRGTSGGAGNEQFF
cdr3_nt: TGTGCCAGCAGCCGCGGTACTAGCGGGGGGGCCGGAAATGAGCAGTTCTTC

cdr3_length: 16
d_call: -
v_call: TRBV3-1/TRBV3-2
clone_size: -
j_call: TRBJ1-1
cdr3_aa: CASSHPPFGRVAEAFF
cdr3_nt: TGTGCCAGCAGCCACCCCCCCTTCGGTCGCGTCGCTGAAGCTTTCTTT

cdr3_length: 16
d_call: -
v_call: TRBV28
clone_size: -
j_call: TRBJ1-1
cdr3_aa: CATIKSGILKNTEAFF
cdr3_nt: TGTGCCACCATAAAGTCAGGGATCCTTAAGAACACTGAAGCTTTCTTT

cdr3_length: 17
d_call: TRBD2
v_call: TRBV9
clone_size: -
j_call: TRBJ2-1
cdr3_aa: CASSAESRTSGTNEQFF
cdr3_nt: TGTGCCAGCAGCGCCGAGTCCCGGACTAGCGGGACCAATGAGCAGTTCTTC

cdr3_length: 14
d_call: -
v_call: TRBV19
clone_size: -
j_call: TRBJ1-5
cdr3_aa: CASSGRYGNQPQHF
cdr3_nt: TGTGCCAGTTCGGGGAGATACGGCAATCAGCCCCAGCATTTT

cdr3_length: 14
d_call: TRBD1
v_call: TRBV3-1/TRBV3-2
clone_size: -
j_call: TRBJ1-5
cdr3_aa: CASSQDRGFQPQHF
cdr3_nt: TGTGCCAGCAGCCAGGACAGGGGGTTTCAGCCCCAGCATTTT

cdr3_length: 20
d_call: -
v_call: TRBV4-3
clone_size: -
j_call: TRBJ1-2
cdr3_aa: CASSPRIILAGEGSGYGYTF
cdr3_nt: TGCGCCAGCAGCCCTCGCATTATACTGGCAGGGGAGGGTTCCGGCTATGGCTACACCTTC

cdr3_length: 13
d_call: -
v_call: TRBV11-3
clone_size: -
j_call: TRBJ1-1
cdr3_aa: CASSLNSNTEAFF
cdr3_nt: TGTGCCAGCAGCCTAAACTCGAACACTGAAGCTTTCTTT

cdr3_length: 18
d_call: -
v_call: TRBV2
clone_size: once
j_call: TRBJ1-2
cdr3_aa: CASSEAARALIGGYGYTF
cdr3_nt: TGTGCCAGCAGTGAAGCAGCCAGGGCTCTTATCGGTGGCTATGGCTACACCTTC

cdr3_length: 15
d_call: -
v_call: TRBV6-2/TRBV6-3
clone_size: -
j_call: TRBJ2-1
cdr3_aa: CASSYFSNYNNEQFF
cdr3_nt: TGTGCCAGCAGTTACTTCAGTAACTACAACAATGAGCAGTTCTTC

cdr3_length: 14
d_call: -
v_call: TRBV5-6
clone_size: -
j_call: TRBJ1-1
cdr3_aa: CASSLTRLNTEAFF
cdr3_nt: TGTGCCAGCAGCTTAACACGTCTGAACACTGAAGCTTTCTTT

cdr3_length: 15
d_call: -
v_call: TRBV11-2
clone_size: -
j_call: TRBJ2-4
cdr3_aa: CASSLASTGKGIQYF
cdr3_nt: TGTGCCAGCAGCTTAGCTTCGACAGGCAAGGGCATTCAGTACTTC

cdr3_length: 14
d_call: TRBD2
v_call: TRBV4-1
clone_size: many
j_call: TRBJ2-1
cdr3_aa: CASSRAGEVNEQFF
cdr3_nt: TGCGCCAGCAGCCGGGCGGGAGAGGTCAATGAGCAGTTCTTC

cdr3_length: 15
d_call: -
v_call: TRBV4-3
clone_size: few
j_call: TRBJ1-3
cdr3_aa: CASSQEAQWGNTIYF
cdr3_nt: TGCGCCAGCAGCCAAGAGGCCCAATGGGGAAACACCATATATTTT

cdr3_length: 13
d_call: -
v_call: TRBV7-2
clone_size: -
j_call: TRBJ1-2
cdr3_aa: CAAGVGMGRGYTF
cdr3_nt: TGTGCCGCCGGGGTAGGGATGGGTCGTGGCTACACCTTC

cdr3_length: 15
d_call: -
v_call: TRBV5-6
clone_size: -
j_call: TRBJ2-2
cdr3_aa: CASSPPPGYTGELFF
cdr3_nt: TGTGCCAGCAGCCCCCCCCCAGGGTACACCGGGGAGCTGTTTTTT

cdr3_length: 17
d_call: TRBD2
v_call: TRBV24-1
clone_size: once
j_call: TRBJ2-1
cdr3_aa: CATSDLRPGVAGYEQFF
cdr3_nt: TGTGCCACCAGTGATTTGCGTCCCGGGGTAGCGGGGTATGAGCAGTTCTTC

cdr3_length: 13
d_call: -
v_call: TRBV29-1
clone_size: -
j_call: TRBJ2-3
cdr3_aa: CSVEGSPTDTQYF
cdr3_nt: TGCAGCGTTGAGGGCAGCCCCACAGATACGCAGTATTTT

cdr3_length: 15
d_call: -
v_call: TRBV11-2
clone_size: -
j_call: TRBJ2-3
cdr3_aa: CASSPRGERTDTQYF
cdr3_nt: TGTGCCAGCAGCCCCAGGGGTGAGAGGACAGATACGCAGTATTTT

cdr3_length: 12
d_call: -
v_call: TRBV12-3/TRBV12-4
clone_size: -
j_call: TRBJ2-2
cdr3_aa: CASRWTAEELFF
cdr3_nt: TGTGCCAGCCGCTGGACAGCGGAGGAGCTGTTTTTT

cdr3_length: 11
d_call: -
v_call: TRBV6-5
clone_size: -
j_call: TRBJ1-1
cdr3_aa: CASSYGPAWVF
cdr3_nt: TGTGCCAGCAGTTACGGGCCGGCGTGGGTCTTT

cdr3_length: 15
d_call: TRBD1
v_call: TRBV28
clone_size: -
j_call: TRBJ2-2
cdr3_aa: CASYTIQGGTGELFF
cdr3_nt: TGTGCCAGCTACACGATACAGGGGGGCACCGGGGAGCTGTTTTTT

cdr3_length: 13
d_call: -
v_call: TRBV28
clone_size: -
j_call: TRBJ1-5
cdr3_aa: CASSLARGQPQHF
cdr3_nt: TGTGCCAGCAGTCTAGCCAGGGGACAGCCCCAGCATTTT

cdr3_length: 15
d_call: TRBD1
v_call: TRBV19
clone_size: few
j_call: TRBJ1-2
cdr3_aa: CASSILGTGGYGYTF
cdr3_nt: TGTGCCAGTAGTATTCTCGGGACAGGCGGCTATGGCTACACCTTC

cdr3_length: 15
d_call: -
v_call: TRBV4-2
clone_size: -
j_call: TRBJ1-2
cdr3_aa: CASSQDGGQTYGYTF
cdr3_nt: TGTGCCAGCAGCCAAGACGGGGGGCAGACCTATGGCTACACCTTC

cdr3_length: 16
d_call: TRBD1
v_call: TRBV6-5
clone_size: -
j_call: TRBJ1-6
cdr3_aa: CASSYVGTGVDSPLHF
cdr3_nt: TGTGCCAGCAGTTACGTCGGGACAGGTGTAGATTCACCCCTCCACTTT

cdr3_length: 9
d_call: -
v_call: TRBV5-8
clone_size: -
j_call: TRBJ1-2
cdr3_aa: CASYPGYTF
cdr3_nt: TGTGCCAGCTATCCCGGCTACACCTTC

cdr3_length: 15
d_call: -
v_call: TRBV19
clone_size: -
j_call: TRBJ1-1
cdr3_aa: CASSPLTGEGTEAFF
cdr3_nt: TGTGCCAGTAGTCCACTCACGGGGGAAGGGACTGAAGCTTTCTTT

cdr3_length: 13
d_call: -
v_call: TRBV7-6
clone_size: -
j_call: TRBJ1-1
cdr3_aa: CASSLAANTEAFF
cdr3_nt: TGTGCCAGCAGCTTAGCGGCGAACACTGAAGCTTTCTTT

cdr3_length: 13
d_call: TRBD1
v_call: TRBV29-1
clone_size: -
j_call: TRBJ2-2
cdr3_aa: CSGGQGAGGELFF
cdr3_nt: TGCAGCGGAGGACAGGGGGCGGGCGGGGAGCTGTTTTTT

cdr3_length: 13
d_call: TRBD1
v_call: TRBV19
clone_size: -
j_call: TRBJ1-5
cdr3_aa: CASSGNRGQPQHF
cdr3_nt: TGTGCCAGTAGTGGAAACAGGGGCCAGCCCCAGCATTTT

cdr3_length: 18
d_call: TRBD1
v_call: TRBV28
clone_size: few
j_call: TRBJ1-5
cdr3_aa: CASSLPGGGIFTNQPQHF
cdr3_nt: TGTGCCAGCAGTTTACCAGGGGGTGGCATTTTTACCAATCAGCCCCAGCATTTT

cdr3_length: 17
d_call: TRBD1
v_call: TRBV28
clone_size: -
j_call: TRBJ1-2
cdr3_aa: CASSTSGSATGNYGYTF
cdr3_nt: TGTGCCAGCAGCACTTCTGGTTCGGCGACAGGGAACTATGGCTACACCTTC

cdr3_length: 16
d_call: -
v_call: TRBV14
clone_size: few
j_call: TRBJ1-2
cdr3_aa: CASSQGGGAPYYGYTF
cdr3_nt: TGTGCCAGCAGCCAAGGTGGTGGGGCCCCCTACTATGGCTACACCTTC

cdr3_length: 13
d_call: -
v_call: TRBV7-2
clone_size: -
j_call: TRBJ1-2
cdr3_aa: CASSNRPGGGYTF
cdr3_nt: TGTGCCAGCAGCAACCGCCCGGGGGGGGGCTACACCTTC

cdr3_length: 13
d_call: -
v_call: TRBV4-1
clone_size: -
j_call: TRBJ1-1
cdr3_aa: CASSQDVSVEAFF
cdr3_nt: TGCGCCAGCAGCCAAGACGTTTCTGTTGAAGCTTTCTTT

cdr3_length: 13
d_call: -
v_call: TRBV30
clone_size: -
j_call: TRBJ2-1
cdr3_aa: CAWSVRESSEQFF
cdr3_nt: TGTGCCTGGAGTGTGAGGGAGTCGAGTGAGCAGTTCTTC

cdr3_length: 15
d_call: TRBD1
v_call: TRBV5-1
clone_size: -
j_call: TRBJ1-6
cdr3_aa: CASSPRQGSNSPLHF
cdr3_nt: TGCGCCAGCAGCCCCCGACAGGGCTCTAATTCACCCCTCCACTTT

cdr3_length: 14
d_call: -
v_call: TRBV7-2
clone_size: -
j_call: TRBJ1-1
cdr3_aa: CASSLVSGGTEAFF
cdr3_nt: TGTGCCAGCAGCTTAGTTTCCGGGGGCACTGAAGCTTTCTTT

cdr3_length: 12
d_call: -
v_call: TRBV29-1
clone_size: once
j_call: TRBJ1-1
cdr3_aa: CSVEGGNTEAFF
cdr3_nt: TGCAGCGTTGAGGGGGGGAACACTGAAGCTTTCTTT

cdr3_length: 15
d_call: -
v_call: TRBV7-9
clone_size: -
j_call: TRBJ1-4
cdr3_aa: CASSYGRGGREKLFF
cdr3_nt: TGTGCCAGCAGCTACGGGCGCGGGGGTCGGGAAAAACTGTTTTTT

cdr3_length: 12
d_call: TRBD2
v_call: TRBV5-4
clone_size: -
j_call: TRBJ2-4
cdr3_aa: CASSLAREPKYF
cdr3_nt: TGTGCCAGCAGCTTGGCGCGGGAGCCGAAGTACTTC

cdr3_length: 13
d_call: -
v_call: TRBV9
clone_size: -
j_call: TRBJ1-2
cdr3_aa: CASSVEGVYGYTF
cdr3_nt: TGTGCCAGCAGCGTAGAAGGGGTCTATGGCTACACCTTC

cdr3_length: 12
d_call: -
v_call: TRBV19
clone_size: -
j_call: TRBJ2-1
cdr3_aa: CATGQLYNEQFF
cdr3_nt: TGTGCAACTGGACAGCTCTACAATGAGCAGTTCTTC

cdr3_length: 16
d_call: -
v_call: TRBV11-1
clone_size: -
j_call: TRBJ2-2
cdr3_aa: CASSLFRGANTGELFF
cdr3_nt: TGTGCCAGCAGCCTCTTCCGGGGTGCGAACACCGGGGAGCTGTTTTTT

cdr3_length: 11
d_call: -
v_call: TRBV5-1
clone_size: -
j_call: TRBJ2-7
cdr3_aa: CASSNSHEQYF
cdr3_nt: TGCGCCAGCAGTAACTCACACGAGCAGTACTTC